This TCR beta chain emerged from a study of cytomegalovirus exposure and HLA in healthy donors. The primer mix had 60 Vbeta and 13 Jbeta primers. Assay used: immunoSEQ multiplex PCR; TCRdb lists only in-frame clones, some missing. Of approximately 170,000 clones listed, around 79% are singletons. CDR1 is SGDLS and CDR2 is YYNGEE in the germline V gene. CDR3 length: 14 residues. Trimming took 4 bases from V and 2 from J; bases not matched to a gene: 5. This TCR was recovered from a woman aged 18-30 years in good health and CMV-seronegative. The specimen was PBMCs. The chain is built from TRBV9 and TRBJ1-1; 7 positions match TRBD1. The CDR3, as DNA: TGTGCCAGCAGCCCGCGACAGGGCAACACTGAAGCTTTCTTT. This encodes CASSPRQGNTEAFF.